The rows below give T cell receptor beta chains drawn from one sample of a study of T cells in Graves' hyperthyroidism and ophthalmopathy. TCRdb reprocessed the multiplex PCR reads with MiXCR, giving one entry per CDR3 protein. The data contain hundreds of thousands of distinct CDR3 sequences, approximately 15% of them singletons. Sequenced input: blood. Every receptor here comes from a young woman with Graves' hyperthyroidism. Each CDR3 is given with its conserved first and last residue. Fields, in order: clone size, D gene, V gene, J gene, CDR3 DNA, CDR3 protein. A D gene is named only where the DNA matches it firmly. Some rows have no size entry. The others give once, few or many, or a class for an expanded clone.

clone_size: few; d_call: TRBD2; v_call: TRBV7-3; j_call: TRBJ2-1; cdr3_nt: TGTGCCAGCAGCTTAATTAGCGGGAGCTCCTACAATGAGCAGTTCTTC; cdr3_aa: CASSLISGSSYNEQFF
clone_size: many; d_call: -; v_call: TRBV7-9; j_call: TRBJ1-1; cdr3_nt: TGTGCCAGCAGCTTGGGAGGGGGGGGAGTTACTGAAGCTTTCTTT; cdr3_aa: CASSLGGGGVTEAFF
clone_size: many; d_call: TRBD1; v_call: TRBV3-1; j_call: TRBJ1-1; cdr3_nt: TGTGCCAGCAGCCGGACAGGGATGACTGAAGCTTTCTTT; cdr3_aa: CASSRTGMTEAFF
clone_size: many; d_call: -; v_call: TRBV2; j_call: TRBJ2-7; cdr3_nt: TGTGCCAGCAGTGAAGAACAGGGGAGGAGGTACGAGCAGTACTTC; cdr3_aa: CASSEEQGRRYEQYF
clone_size: many; d_call: TRBD2; v_call: TRBV28; j_call: TRBJ2-3; cdr3_nt: TGTGCCAGCTCTAGCGGCGGCACAGATACGCAGTATTTT; cdr3_aa: CASSSGGTDTQYF
clone_size: few; d_call: TRBD1; v_call: TRBV5-1; j_call: TRBJ2-1; cdr3_nt: TGCGCCAGCAGCAGCGGACAGGGGGCAGAAAATGAGCAGTTCTTC; cdr3_aa: CASSSGQGAENEQFF
clone_size: many; d_call: -; v_call: TRBV29-1; j_call: TRBJ2-1; cdr3_nt: TGCAGCGTTGAAAAAGAGCTAGCCCCAAGGGGTGAGCAGTTCTTC; cdr3_aa: CSVEKELAPRGEQFF
clone_size: few; d_call: -; v_call: TRBV30; j_call: TRBJ2-5; cdr3_nt: TGTGCCTGGAGAAAGGGGGGCCGAGAGACCCAGTACTTC; cdr3_aa: CAWRKGGRETQYF
clone_size: few; d_call: -; v_call: TRBV14; j_call: TRBJ2-1; cdr3_nt: TGTGCCAGCAGCCAACAACGGAGGCCCAACAATGAGCAGTTCTTC; cdr3_aa: CASSQQRRPNNEQFF
clone_size: -; d_call: -; v_call: TRBV6-6; j_call: TRBJ1-2; cdr3_nt: TGTGCCAGCAGTTACAGTCCGGGCCTATACTATGGCTACACCTTC; cdr3_aa: CASSYSPGLYYGYTF
clone_size: many; d_call: -; v_call: TRBV28; j_call: TRBJ1-5; cdr3_nt: TGTGCTTCAGGAGGGGTTGGGCAACCCAAAAATCAGCCCCAGCATTTT; cdr3_aa: CASGGVGQPKNQPQHF